A selection of T cell receptor beta chains follows, all from one sample in a study of cytomegalovirus exposure and HLA in healthy donors. Here immunoSEQ multiplex PCR was the method, and the copy in TCRdb shows in-frame clones only, minus some. Here the sample spans about 110,000 clones, around two thirds being singletons. The sample consisted of PBMCs. Receptors were obtained from a woman aged 40 to 55 in good health and CMV-seropositive. CDR3s leave out the opening cysteine and the closing phenylalanine or tryptophan.

v_gene,j_gene,CDR3aa
TRBV5-1,TRBJ1-2,ASSIMTGDYGYT
TRBV10-2,TRBJ1-1,ASRQAPNTEAF
TRBV5-1,TRBJ2-5,ASSSKETQY
TRBV4-3,TRBJ1-2,ASSRSGTQNPYGYT
TRBV4-1,TRBJ2-7,ASSHETGGPYEQY
TRBV14,TRBJ1-5,ASSQARDRPQH
TRBV2,TRBJ2-5,ASSEIEGERSLPGETQY
TRBV19,TRBJ1-2,ASRPNRERGYT
TRBV7-9,TRBJ1-4,ASSFGRGDGEKLF
TRBV21-1,TRBJ1-5,ASRTGSSNQPQH
TRBV9,TRBJ2-5,ASSVALAQETQY
TRBV7-9,TRBJ1-6,ASSPGKDSPLH
TRBV10-3,TRBJ1-1,AISETPGDTEAF
TRBV7-9,TRBJ1-2,ASSPGGLGGYT
TRBV11-2,TRBJ1-6,ASSLGTGSLWPGNSPLH
TRBV5-1,TRBJ1-2,ASSDGQWRANYGYT
TRBV4-3,TRBJ1-1,ASSQDRGQGMTEAF
TRBV2,TRBJ2-1,ASRRVAGVSYEQF
TRBV4-1,TRBJ2-2,ASSQGDRYTGELF
TRBV5-6,TRBJ1-1,ASSRTGGTDYTEAF
TRBV10-3,TRBJ1-1,AISDQGNTEAF
TRBV19,TRBJ1-1,ASSTGQGDTEAF
TRBV29-1,TRBJ1-2,SAFGGVNYGYT
TRBV6-5,TRBJ1-1,ASSYRVGGGNTEAF
TRBV4-2,TRBJ2-1,ASSPGRAGETWNEQF
TRBV5-1,TRBJ2-1,ASSPSRDEQF
TRBV10-3,TRBJ1-1,AISERGGRLEAF
TRBV7-2,TRBJ1-5,ASSYGGRQPQH
TRBV13,TRBJ2-7,ASSRSGGSSYEQY
TRBV10-3,TRBJ1-3,ASTREVSSGNTIY
TRBV4-2,TRBJ2-7,ASSQVYGTGVAYEQY
TRBV19,TRBJ1-1,ASSPAGKTEAF
TRBV7-9,TRBJ2-5,ASSSGGALQETQY
TRBV7-2,TRBJ1-4,ASSLAGQGNEKLF
TRBV6-5,TRBJ1-1,ASSYSVRTEAF
TRBV10-3,TRBJ1-4,AISERGDEKLF
TRBV21-1,TRBJ1-6,ASSQTGPPNFSSPLH
TRBV7-8,TRBJ1-2,ASSLGGQAAFNYGYT
TRBV6-6,TRBJ1-2,ASSSDSRYYGYT
TRBV15,TRBJ1-5,ATSKDRVQPQH
TRBV6-6,TRBJ1-1,ASTTGAEAF
TRBV10-3,TRBJ1-1,ATRTERAEAF
TRBV29-1,TRBJ1-2,SVGTGRGGYT
TRBV19,TRBJ1-1,ASQLGSEAF
TRBV5-1,TRBJ2-3,ASSHGLAGGLSTDTQY
TRBV6-5,TRBJ1-1,ASRSLGGENTEAF
TRBV6-6,TRBJ1-4,ASRMGLPGEKLF
TRBV15,TRBJ2-1,ATSRVKLAGREQF
TRBV19,TRBJ1-5,ASAGTGGNQPQH
TRBV5-1,TRBJ1-5,ASSLDRGNQPQH
TRBV7-3,TRBJ1-1,ASSLAGQGGTEAF
TRBV2,TRBJ1-2,ASSVQGLYDGYT
TRBV7-2,TRBJ2-7,ASNPPTGSGYEQY
TRBV7-2,TRBJ1-5,ASSLGGRDQPQH
TRBV4-3,TRBJ2-7,ASSQRQGNSYEQY
TRBV5-1,TRBJ1-1,ASSLTGGTEAF
TRBV19,TRBJ2-3,ASGPDLGDTQY
TRBV6-5,TRBJ2-7,ASSRRTSGYEQY
TRBV5-4,TRBJ1-2,ASSKPGQGASGYT